This passage covers 30 T cell receptor beta chains from one sample sequenced in a study of T cells after yellow fever vaccination (dated by TCRdb to between 2019 and 2020). Preparation of the library involved 5' RACE. Sequencing was performed on an Illumina HiSeq 2500. TCRdb reprocessed the public reads (quality trimming at Q25 with fastp, clone calling with MiXCR) and kept in-frame beta chains. Here each entry gathers all rows of one CDR3 protein and keeps the most common genes and DNA. This sample holds 150,000 to 200,000 distinct CDR3 sequences; almost 7% were observed only once. Approximately 2.4% of the sample is in the top ten clones. The treatment or condition label for this specimen denotes: live attenuated yellow fever vaccine strain. The source was CD4+ T cells sorted from PBMCs, collected less than 6 days after the first yellow fever vaccination. The source of these receptors is a man aged 18 to 35 who received the YFV17D yellow fever vaccine.

In its sample, this clonotype was seen many times. The CDR3 protein is CSGRDLKETQYF. The CDR3 DNA is TGCAGCGGGAGGGATCTAAAAGAGACCCAGTACTTC. The rearrangement joins TRBV29-1 to TRBJ2-5; possibly TRBD2 for D (6 bases). The V gene's germline CDR1 is SQVTM and CDR2 ANQGSEA. The V end lost 7 bases, the J end lost 3 bases, and 12 bases lay between the germline ends. This CDR3 spans 12 amino acids.

With respect to this clonotype: Since the CDR3 does not end with the conserved phenylalanine or tryptophan, this likely comes from a read error. The chain is built from TRBV5-5 and TRBJ1-1, with D unresolved. CDR1 is SGHKS, CDR2 YYEKEE, per germline (reference sequence). Between the trimmed V and J ends, which lost 4 bases and 1 base, there was a span of 11 bases. CDR3 size: 14 residues. CDR3 loop: CASSILGRNTEAFL. CDR3 nucleotides: TGTGCCAGCAGCATTTTAGGTCGGAACACTGAAGCTTTCCTT.

V gene TRBV28 combines with J gene TRBJ2-1; possible D gene TRBD2, 7 bases. The CDR3 totals 15 residues. CDR1 is MDHEN and CDR2 is SYDVKM in the germline V gene. V lost 5 bases to trimming and J lost 8 bases, with 19 bases between them. In nucleotides, the CDR3 is TGTGCCAGCAGTACCGAGGGGGGGGGCTCCTATGAGCAGTTCTTC. Translating it yields CASSTEGGGSYEQFF.

The chain has TRBV9 and TRBJ2-5; D remains unclear. The CDR3 extends over 16 amino acids. The V gene's germline CDR1 is SGDLS and CDR2 YYNGEE. Trimming pared 0 bases from V and 3 bases from J, leaving 15 bases between. The CDR3 DNA sequence: TGTGCCAGCAGCGTAGAGGGCAGTGCGAGAGAAGAGACCCAGTACTTC. It encodes CASSVEGSAREETQYF.

The rearrangement uses TRBV5-1 and TRBJ2-7, with 8 bases that match TRBD2. Per germline, CDR1 SGHRS and CDR2 YFSETQ. This CDR3 comprises 15 residues. The junction had 5 bases not matched to a gene; V was cut back by 0 bases and J by 3 bases. The CDR3: CASSLGTSGFYEQYF. The CDR3 bases are TGCGCCAGCAGCTTGGGAACTAGCGGATTCTACGAGCAGTACTTC.

The sample holds a few counts of this clonotype. This sequence joins TRBV5-1 and TRBJ2-3; 7 bases agree with TRBD2. The germline CDR1 and CDR2 sequences are SGHRS and YFSETQ. CDR3 size: 15 residues. The V gene end was trimmed by 4 bases and the J gene end by 4 bases; junction bases not matched to a gene: 9. The CDR3, as DNA: TGCGCCAGCAGCCCACCGGGGGGATCAGCAGATACGCAGTATTTT. This codes for CASSPPGGSADTQYF.

Details on this clonotype: This could be a read error, since a much larger clone is one nucleotide away. This chain joins TRBV6-5 and TRBJ2-1; D is possibly TRBD2 (5 bases). This CDR3 contains 16 residues. V shed 4 bases and J shed 0 bases, with 13 bases lying between them. Germline CDR1 MNHEY, CDR2 SVGAGI. The CDR3 spells CASSSSRRGSYNEQFF. CDR3 nucleotides: TGTGCCAGCAGTTCCAGCCGTCGGGGCTCCTACAATGAGCAGTTCTTC.

V is TRBV7-8 and J is TRBJ2-1, with 14 bases fitting TRBD2. CDR1 and CDR2 from the germline V gene are SGHVS and FQNEAQ. The CDR3 is 16 amino acids. The ends lost 4 bases at V and 9 bases at J; junction bases unmatched: 8. The CDR3 sequence: CASSYGLAGGLGEQFF. Written as DNA, the CDR3 is TGTGCCAGCAGCTACGGACTAGCGGGGGGACTTGGTGAGCAGTTCTTC.

This clonotype came up many times. This chain connects TRBV4-3 to TRBJ2-7, with TRBD2 matching 9 bases. Germline assignment: CDR1 LGHNA and CDR2 YSLEER. Trimming removed 4 bases from V and 4 bases from J; junction bases left unmatched: 8. The CDR3 spans 15 residues. In DNA, the CDR3 is TGCGCCAGCAGCCGAAGTTTAGCGGGGGTATACGAGCAGTACTTC. Translating gives CASSRSLAGVYEQYF.

V gene TRBV6-2 or TRBV6-3 combines with J gene TRBJ2-7, with 9 bases fitting TRBD1. Germline V gives CDR1 MNHEY, CDR2 SVGEGT. The length of the CDR3 is 15 residues. Trimming at V came to 2 bases and at J to 3 bases, leaving 5 bases not matched to a gene. CDR3 region: CASSYQGQGSYEQYF. The CDR3 coding sequence is TGTGCCAGCAGTTACCAGGGACAGGGAAGCTACGAGCAGTACTTC.

This chain uses TRBV5-1 with TRBJ1-1; D not certain. Deletions cut 7 bases from V and 1 base from J, with 11 bases between. Per the germline V gene, CDR1 is SGHRS and CDR2 is YFSETQ. CDR3 length: 13 amino acids. The CDR3 loop reads CASSSMTNTEAFF. CDR3 coding DNA: TGCGCCAGCTCGAGCATGACGAACACTGAAGCTTTCTTT.

The V gene is TRBV7-2, the J gene TRBJ1-2; perhaps TRBD1 as D (6 bases). CDR3 length: 15 residues. Trimming removed 1 base at V and 6 bases at J, with 15 bases between. Germline values: CDR1 SGHTA, CDR2 FQGNSA. DNA of the CDR3: TGTGCCAGCAGCTTAGTCCTACAGGGAACGGATGGCTACACCTTC. Its protein is CASSLVLQGTDGYTF.

The table lists this clonotype with a few counts. The chain links TRBV20-1 to TRBJ1-4; D is perhaps TRBD1 (5 bases). V lost 6 bases and J 8 bases, leaving 19 bases between the germline ends. Per the germline V gene, CDR1 is DFQATT and CDR2 is SNEGSKA (reference sequence). The CDR3 sequence is 14 residues long. CDR3 in amino acids: CSAATRVRGEKLFF. In DNA form, the CDR3 reads TGCAGTGCCGCAACCAGGGTCCGGGGAGAAAAACTGTTTTTT.

V and J are TRBV10-2 and TRBJ1-4, with D uncertain. Germline V gene lookup returns CDR1 WSHSY and CDR2 SAAADI. V dropped 4 bases and J dropped 8 bases, with 20 bases sitting between them. The CDR3 loop spans 16 amino acids. The CDR3 DNA is TGCGCCAGCAGTGCGGTAGGAGGGCGAGGAGGGGAAAAACTGTTTTTT. Protein sequence: CASSAVGGRGGEKLFF.

This clonotype was seen at least ten times. The J gene is TRBJ2-5, the V gene TRBV7-9; no firm D call. In germline, CDR1 is SEHNR, CDR2 FQNEAQ (reference sequence). This CDR3 has 14 residues. V shed 1 base and J shed 0 bases, with 6 bases lying between them. The CDR3 sequence: CASSLGRDQETQYF. In nucleotides, the CDR3 is TGTGCCAGCAGCTTAGGCCGGGACCAAGAGACCCAGTACTTC.

This clonotype was found a few times. The CDR3, as DNA: TGTGCCAGCAGACAGGGGCCGAACACTGAAGCTTTCTTT. Translating it yields CASRQGPNTEAFF. The chain couples TRBV6-1 to TRBJ1-1; 7 nucleotides match TRBD1. The CDR3 has 13 residues. V gave up 6 bases and J gave up 1 base; unmatched junction bases: 2. Germline V gene data show CDR1 as MNHNS and CDR2 as SASEGT.

This clonotype was detected many times. The chain employs TRBV11-2 and TRBJ2-1; no reliable D call. Germline lookup yields CDR1 SGHAT and CDR2 FQNNGV. This CDR3 has 12 residues. Trimming stripped 0 bases from V and 8 bases from J, with 5 bases between. The CDR3 is CASSLDRDEQFF. The CDR3 nucleotides are TGTGCCAGCAGCTTAGATAGAGATGAGCAGTTCTTC. The whole variable domain, remainder taken from reference TRBV11-2 and TRBJ2-1, is EAGVAQSPRYKIIEKRQSVAFWCNPISGHATLYWYQQILGQGPKLLIQFQNNGVVDDSQLPKDRFSAERLKGVDSTLKIQPAKLEDSAVYLCASSLDRDEQFFGPGTRLTVL.

This clonotype was counted many times. This rearrangement joins TRBV5-1 to TRBJ2-1; D is undetermined. Germline-derived CDR1 and CDR2 are SGHRS and YFSETQ. V was shortened by 0 bases and J by 6 bases, with 7 bases between the two germline ends. The CDR3 has 13 amino acids. CDR3 coding DNA: TGCGCCAGCAGCTTGGAGCCAGCCAATGAGCAGTTCTTC. It yields the protein CASSLEPANEQFF.

This CDR3 is CASSLREMNTEAFF. The CDR3 nucleotides read TGTGCCAGCAGTTTAAGGGAAATGAACACTGAAGCTTTCTTT. This chain connects TRBV12-3 or TRBV12-4 to TRBJ1-1; D gene ambiguous. Trimming pared 2 bases from V and 0 bases from J, leaving 7 bases between. The CDR3 consists of 14 residues.

This clonotype was detected ten times or more. The chain has TRBV6-2 or TRBV6-3 and TRBJ2-5; perhaps TRBD1 as D (6 bases). CDR1 is MNHEY, CDR2 SVGEGT, per germline. This CDR3 is 16 amino acids long. V was clipped by 4 bases and J by 2 bases, with 17 bases between them. The CDR3 DNA reads as TGTGCCAGCAGTTCCCCGGACAGATCTCCGCAAGAGACCCAGTACTTC. Protein sequence: CASSSPDRSPQETQYF.

This clonotype was seen ten or more times. The gene calls are TRBV4-1 and TRBJ2-2; the match to TRBD1 covers 8 bases. Trimming removed 4 bases from V and 3 bases from J; junction bases left unmatched: 16. The CDR3 totals 19 residues. CDR1 is MGHRA and CDR2 is YSYEKL in the germline V gene. This CDR3 reads CASSRVGGRGLSDTGELFF. The CDR3 DNA is TGCGCCAGCAGCCGGGTAGGAGGCAGGGGGCTATCGGACACCGGGGAGCTGTTTTTT.

In this sample, this clonotype turned up a few times. V gene TRBV27 combines with J gene TRBJ2-5, with TRBD2 matching over 7 bases. With 7 bases clipped from V and 1 base from J, the junction kept 3 bases outside the gene matches. Germline V lookup: CDR1 MNHEY, CDR2 SMNVEV (reference sequence). CDR3 size: 13 residues. CDR3 nucleotide sequence: TGTGCCAGCAAAACGGGGGGCCAAGAGACCCAGTACTTC. Residues: CASKTGGQETQYF.

This clonotype is a singleton in its sample. This may be a read error, as it is one base from a much larger clone. The V gene is TRBV5-1, the J gene TRBJ1-2; 7 bases are a match to TRBD1. Germline V lookup: CDR1 SGHRS, CDR2 YFSETQ. V gave up 6 bases and J gave up 4 bases; unmatched junction bases: 6. The CDR3 runs to 13 residues. The CDR3 coding sequence is TGCGCCAGCACGTCAGGGGGTGGCTATGGCTACACCTTC. Its translation is CASTSGGGYGYTF.

V usage is TRBV5-1 and J usage is TRBJ2-3; D ambiguous. CDR3 size: 15 residues. Trimming cost V 4 bases and J 5 bases, with 17 bases left between them. Looked up from germline, CDR1 is SGHRS and CDR2 is YFSETQ. The CDR3, as DNA: TGCGCCAGCAGCCCACAAGATGGGATGGGAGATACGCAGTATTTT. Translated, it gives CASSPQDGMGDTQYF.

This clonotype was seen ten or more times. The V gene is TRBV6-5, the J gene TRBJ1-2, with D possibly matching TRBD1 (6 bases). Trimming removed 10 bases from V and 4 bases from J, with 22 bases in between. Looked up from germline, CDR1 is MNHEY and CDR2 is SVGAGI. The CDR3 contains 15 residues. CDR3 sequence reads: CATRPPGGAPYGYTF. CDR3 DNA sequence: TGTGCCACCCGACCCCCCGGGGGGGCCCCCTATGGCTACACCTTC.

V gene TRBV5-1 combines with J gene TRBJ1-2; D gene uncertain. The CDR3 is 17 residues long. Trimming took off 5 bases at V and 3 bases at J, with 23 bases between the two ends. Germline-derived CDR1 and CDR2 are SGHRS and YFSETQ. CDR3 sequence: CASSLVTGTVPHYGYTF. The CDR3 DNA reads as TGCGCCAGCAGTCTGGTGACGGGCACAGTCCCGCACTATGGCTACACCTTC.

This clonotype was seen at least ten times. J is TRBJ2-7 and V is TRBV27, with D maybe TRBD1 (6 bases). Germline CDR1 is MNHEY and CDR2 is SMNVEV (reference sequence). V shed 2 bases and J shed 6 bases, with 11 bases lying between them. The length of the CDR3 is 13 residues. The CDR3 nucleotides read TGTGCCAGCAGTTTAAATTTCAGGGGCGAGCAGTACTTC. It specifies CASSLNFRGEQYF.

This clonotype has only a few counts. This sequence joins TRBV9 and TRBJ2-7, with 9 bases identical to TRBD1. Germline V gene sequence: CDR1 SGDLS, CDR2 YYNGEE. Losses at the gene ends were 4 bases for V and 3 bases for J; bases not matched to a gene: 5. The CDR3 runs 14 residues. The CDR3 loop reads CASSPGDRVYEQYF. CDR3 bases: TGTGCCAGCAGCCCGGGGGACAGGGTCTACGAGCAGTACTTC.

This clonotype was counted between two and nine times. The rearrangement uses TRBV5-6 and TRBJ1-3, with D unclear. Between the trimmed V and J ends, which lost 0 bases and 0 bases, there was a span of 7 bases. Germline V gives CDR1 SGHDT, CDR2 YYEEEE. The CDR3 loop spans 15 amino acids. CDR3 loop: CASSLDWSSGNTIYF. As DNA, the CDR3 is TGTGCCAGCAGCTTGGATTGGAGCTCTGGAAACACCATATATTTT.

This clonotype was counted ten times or more. DNA for the CDR3: TGTGCCAGCAGTGAAGGGGGCGAGACCCAGTACTTC. Protein: CASSEGGETQYF. This chain links TRBV27 with TRBJ2-5; TRBD1 matches at 7 bases. CDR3 length: 12 residues. Germline V gives CDR1 MNHEY, CDR2 SMNVEV (reference sequence). The V gene end was trimmed by 5 bases and the J gene end by 5 bases; junction bases not matched to a gene: 2.